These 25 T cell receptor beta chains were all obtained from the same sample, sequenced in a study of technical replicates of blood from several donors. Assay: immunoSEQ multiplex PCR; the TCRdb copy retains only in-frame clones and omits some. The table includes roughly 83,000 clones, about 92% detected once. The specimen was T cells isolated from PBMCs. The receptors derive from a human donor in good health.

The chain's CDR3 is CASSSPDKDGHYEQYF. The CDR3, as DNA: TGTGCCAGCAGCTCTCCGGATAAGGACGGACACTACGAGCAGTACTTC. The chain carries TRBV7-9 and TRBJ2-7, with D possibly being TRBD1 (5 bases). The CDR3 contains 16 residues. The germline V and J ends were trimmed by 4 bases and 3 bases, with 19 bases remaining between them. Per germline, CDR1 SEHNR and CDR2 FQNEAQ (reference sequence).

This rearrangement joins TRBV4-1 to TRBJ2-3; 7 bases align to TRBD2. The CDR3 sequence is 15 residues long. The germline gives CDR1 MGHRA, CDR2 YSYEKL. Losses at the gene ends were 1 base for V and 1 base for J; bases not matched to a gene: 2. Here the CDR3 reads CASSQVTSGTDTQYF. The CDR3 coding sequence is TGCGCCAGCAGCCAAGTCACTAGCGGCACAGATACGCAGTATTTT.

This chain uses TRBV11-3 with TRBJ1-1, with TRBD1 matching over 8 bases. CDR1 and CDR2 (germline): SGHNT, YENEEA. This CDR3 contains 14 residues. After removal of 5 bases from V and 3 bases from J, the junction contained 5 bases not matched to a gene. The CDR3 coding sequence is TGTGCCAGCAGCGGACAGGGTGGGGACACTGAAGCTTTCTTT. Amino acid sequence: CASSGQGGDTEAFF.

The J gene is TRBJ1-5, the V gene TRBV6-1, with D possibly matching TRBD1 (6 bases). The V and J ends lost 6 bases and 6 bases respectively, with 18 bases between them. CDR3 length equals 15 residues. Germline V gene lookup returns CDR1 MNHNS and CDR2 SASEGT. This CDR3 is CASSETGNSGQPQHF. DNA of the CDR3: TGTGCCAGCAGCGAAACAGGGAACTCCGGTCAGCCCCAGCATTTT.

This CDR3 reads CASSIRGTGGTQHF. CDR3 in DNA: TGTGCCAGTAGTATACGAGGGACCGGAGGGACCCAGCATTTT. This chain links TRBV19 with TRBJ1-5; possible D gene TRBD1, 5 bases. The CDR3 contains 14 residues. The germline V gene has CDR1 LNHDA and CDR2 SQIVND (reference sequence). V was shortened by 2 bases and J by 11 bases, with 16 bases between the two germline ends.

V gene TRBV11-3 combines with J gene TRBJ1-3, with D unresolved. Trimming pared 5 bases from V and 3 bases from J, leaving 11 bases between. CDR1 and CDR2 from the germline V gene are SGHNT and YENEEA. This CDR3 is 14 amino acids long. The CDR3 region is CASSLGGYGNTIYF. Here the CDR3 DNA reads TGTGCCAGCAGCCTAGGAGGGTATGGAAACACCATATATTTT. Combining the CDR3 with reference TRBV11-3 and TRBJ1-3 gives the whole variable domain EAGVVQSPRYKIIEKKQPVAFWCNPISGHNTLYWYLQNLGQGPELLIRYENEEAVDDSQLPKDRFSAERLKGVDSTLKIQPAELGDSAVYLCASSLGGYGNTIYFGEGSWLTVV.

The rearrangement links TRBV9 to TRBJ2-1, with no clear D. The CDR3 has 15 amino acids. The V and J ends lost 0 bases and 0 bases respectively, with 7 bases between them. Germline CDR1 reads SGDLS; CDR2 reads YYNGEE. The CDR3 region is CASSVETVSYNEQFF. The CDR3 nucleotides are TGTGCCAGCAGCGTAGAAACAGTCTCCTACAATGAGCAGTTCTTC.

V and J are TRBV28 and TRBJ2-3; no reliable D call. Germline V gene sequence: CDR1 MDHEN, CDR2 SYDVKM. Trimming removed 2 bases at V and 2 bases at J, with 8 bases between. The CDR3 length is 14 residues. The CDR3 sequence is CASSLLQLTDTQYF. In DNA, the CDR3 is TGTGCCAGCAGTTTACTCCAACTCACAGATACGCAGTATTTT.

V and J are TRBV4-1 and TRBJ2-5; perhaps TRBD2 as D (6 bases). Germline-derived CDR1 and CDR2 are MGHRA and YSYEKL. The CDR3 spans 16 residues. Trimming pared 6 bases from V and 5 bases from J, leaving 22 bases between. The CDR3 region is CASRPYKRGGSETQYF. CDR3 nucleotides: TGCGCCAGCAGACCATACAAGAGAGGAGGGAGCGAGACCCAGTACTTC.

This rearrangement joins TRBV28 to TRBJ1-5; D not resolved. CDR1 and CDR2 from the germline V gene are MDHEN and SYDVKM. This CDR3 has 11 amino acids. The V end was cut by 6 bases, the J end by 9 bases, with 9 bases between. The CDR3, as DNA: TGTGCCAGCAGAAAAGGAGGGCCCCAGCATTTT. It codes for CASRKGGPQHF.

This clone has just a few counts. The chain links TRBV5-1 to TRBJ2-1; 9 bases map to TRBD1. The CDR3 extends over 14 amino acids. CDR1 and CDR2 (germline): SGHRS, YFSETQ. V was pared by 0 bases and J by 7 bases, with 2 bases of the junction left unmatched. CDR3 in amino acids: CASSLDRGQNEQFF. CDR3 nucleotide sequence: TGCGCCAGCAGCTTGGACAGGGGGCAAAATGAGCAGTTCTTC. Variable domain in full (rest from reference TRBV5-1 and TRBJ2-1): KAGVTQTPRYLIKTRGQQVTLSCSPISGHRSVSWYQQTPGQGLQFLFEYFSETQRNKGNFPGRFSGRQFSNSRSEMNVSTLELGDSALYLCASSLDRGQNEQFFGPGTRLTVL.

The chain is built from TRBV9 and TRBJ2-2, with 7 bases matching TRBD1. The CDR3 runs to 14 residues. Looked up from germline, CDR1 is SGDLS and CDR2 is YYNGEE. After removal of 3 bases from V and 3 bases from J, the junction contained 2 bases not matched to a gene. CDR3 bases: TGTGCCAGCAGCGCAACAGGGGACACCGGGGAGCTGTTTTTT. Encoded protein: CASSATGDTGELFF.

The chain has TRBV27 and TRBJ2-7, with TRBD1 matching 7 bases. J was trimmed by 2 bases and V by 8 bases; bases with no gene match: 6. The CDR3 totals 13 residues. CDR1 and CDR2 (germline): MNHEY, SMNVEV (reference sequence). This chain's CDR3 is CASVDRVTYEQYF. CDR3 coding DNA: TGTGCCAGCGTAGACAGGGTAACCTACGAGCAGTACTTC.

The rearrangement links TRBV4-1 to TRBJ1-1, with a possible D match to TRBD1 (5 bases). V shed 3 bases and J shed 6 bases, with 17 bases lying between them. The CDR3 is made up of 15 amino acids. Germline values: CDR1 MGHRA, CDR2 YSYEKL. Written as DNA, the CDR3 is TGCGCCAGCAGCCATGGGGTGAGAGGGGAGGCTGAAGCTTTCTTT. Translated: CASSHGVRGEAEAFF.

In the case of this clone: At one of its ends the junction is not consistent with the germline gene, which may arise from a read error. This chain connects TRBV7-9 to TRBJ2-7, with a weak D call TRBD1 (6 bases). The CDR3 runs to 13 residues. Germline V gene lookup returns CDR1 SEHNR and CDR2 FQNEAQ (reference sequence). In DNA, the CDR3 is TGTGCCAGCAGCTTTGGCCCACGACAGGCGGAGGACTTC. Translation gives CASSFGPRQAEDF.

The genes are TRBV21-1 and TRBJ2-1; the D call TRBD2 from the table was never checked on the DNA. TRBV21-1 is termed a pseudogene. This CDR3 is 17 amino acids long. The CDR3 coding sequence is TGTGCCAGGCTGGGACTAGCGGGAGGTAGCTCCTACAATGAGCAGTTCTTC. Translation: CARLGLAGGSSYNEQFF.

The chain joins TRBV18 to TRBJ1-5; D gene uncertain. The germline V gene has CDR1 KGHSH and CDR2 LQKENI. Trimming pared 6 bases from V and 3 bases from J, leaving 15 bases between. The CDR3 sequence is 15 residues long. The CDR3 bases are TGTGCCAGCTCCCGAACCGTGACACCCAATCAGCCCCAGCATTTT. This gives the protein CASSRTVTPNQPQHF.

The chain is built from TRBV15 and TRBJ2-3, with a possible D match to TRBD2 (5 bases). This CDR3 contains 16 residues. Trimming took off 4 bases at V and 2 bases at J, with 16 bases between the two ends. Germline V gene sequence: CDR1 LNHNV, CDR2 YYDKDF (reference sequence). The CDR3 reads CATSNPTGKDTDTQYF. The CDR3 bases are TGTGCCACCAGCAACCCGACCGGGAAGGACACAGATACGCAGTATTTT.

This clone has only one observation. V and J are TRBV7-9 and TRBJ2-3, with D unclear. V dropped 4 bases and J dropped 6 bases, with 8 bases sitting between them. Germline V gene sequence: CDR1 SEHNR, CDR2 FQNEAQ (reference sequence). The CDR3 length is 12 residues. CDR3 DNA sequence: TGTGCCAGCAGCTCCCGGTTGGATACGCAGTATTTT. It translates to CASSSRLDTQYF.

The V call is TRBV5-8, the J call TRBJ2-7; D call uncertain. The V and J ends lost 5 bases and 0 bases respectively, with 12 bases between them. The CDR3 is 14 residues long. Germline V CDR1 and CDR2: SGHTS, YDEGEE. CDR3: CASRPQVRSYEQYF. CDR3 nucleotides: TGTGCCAGCAGACCCCAGGTCCGCTCCTACGAGCAGTACTTC.

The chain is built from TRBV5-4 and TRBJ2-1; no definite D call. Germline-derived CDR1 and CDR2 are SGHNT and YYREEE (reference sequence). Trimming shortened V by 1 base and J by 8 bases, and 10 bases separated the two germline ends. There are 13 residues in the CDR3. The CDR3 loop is CASSLPGDHEQFF. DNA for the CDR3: TGTGCCAGCAGCTTGCCAGGCGACCATGAGCAGTTCTTC.

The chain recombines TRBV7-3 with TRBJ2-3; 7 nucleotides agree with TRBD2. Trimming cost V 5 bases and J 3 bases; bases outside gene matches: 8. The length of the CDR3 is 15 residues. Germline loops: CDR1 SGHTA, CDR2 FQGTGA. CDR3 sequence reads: CASSGGGGWTDTQYF. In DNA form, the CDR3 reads TGTGCCAGCAGCGGGGGGGGAGGATGGACAGATACGCAGTATTTT.

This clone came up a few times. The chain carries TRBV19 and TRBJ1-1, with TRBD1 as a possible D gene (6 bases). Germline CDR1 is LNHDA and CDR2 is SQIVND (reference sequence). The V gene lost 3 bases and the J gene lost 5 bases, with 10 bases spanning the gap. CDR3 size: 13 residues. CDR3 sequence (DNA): TGTGCCAGTAGTATTCACAGGGAAACTGAAGCTTTCTTT. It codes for CASSIHRETEAFF.

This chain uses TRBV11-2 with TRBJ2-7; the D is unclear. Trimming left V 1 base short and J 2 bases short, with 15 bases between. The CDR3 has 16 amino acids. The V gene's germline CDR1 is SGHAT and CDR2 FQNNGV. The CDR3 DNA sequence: TGTGCCAGCAGCTTAGGGCTAGACGACCTCCCCTACGAGCAGTACTTC. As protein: CASSLGLDDLPYEQYF.

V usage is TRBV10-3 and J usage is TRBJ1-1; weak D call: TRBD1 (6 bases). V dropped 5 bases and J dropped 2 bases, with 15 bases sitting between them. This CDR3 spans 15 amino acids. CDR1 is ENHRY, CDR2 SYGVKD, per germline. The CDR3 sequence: CAISTRQVTNTEAFF. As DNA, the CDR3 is TGTGCCATCAGTACGAGACAGGTGACTAACACTGAAGCTTTCTTT.